These 10 T cell receptor beta chains were sequenced from one sample in a study of blood T cells in healthy people across ages. PCR was performed a second time for roughly 7 to 12 cycles using a sample-barcoded 5' primer and a J-beta primer mix. MiXCR was run by TCRdb on the 5' RACE reads, yielding one entry per CDR3 protein. The sample lists about 670,000 distinct CDR3 sequences, about 43% occurring once. Sequencing was performed on blood. Receptors originate from a man older than 75 in good health.

The chain joins TRBV27 to TRBJ2-7, with 8 nucleotides matching TRBD1. Trimming removed 6 bases from V and 3 bases from J; junction bases left unmatched: 10. This CDR3 is 15 amino acids long. The V gene's germline CDR1 is MNHEY and CDR2 SMNVEV (reference sequence). This CDR3 reads CASRKGAGGSYEQYF. The CDR3 nucleotides read TGTGCCAGCAGAAAGGGGGCAGGGGGCAGCTACGAGCAGTACTTC.

The chain is built from TRBV20-1 and TRBJ2-3, with 8 nucleotides matching TRBD2. This CDR3 has 16 amino acids. The trim removed 0 bases at V and 6 bases at J, leaving 11 bases unmatched. Germline assignment: CDR1 DFQATT and CDR2 SNEGSKA (reference sequence). Here the CDR3 reads CSARDPKSGGDDTQYF. The CDR3 DNA reads TGCAGTGCTAGAGATCCAAAGAGCGGGGGTGACGATACGCAGTATTTT.

This clonotype showed up just a few times. The chain combines TRBV20-1 with TRBJ2-7; 7 nucleotides match TRBD1. Trimming at V came to 0 bases and at J to 3 bases, leaving 8 bases not matched to a gene. There are 15 residues in the CDR3. Germline assignment: CDR1 DFQATT and CDR2 SNEGSKA (reference sequence). CDR3 in amino acids: CSARDRVRGHYEQYF. The CDR3 DNA reads as TGCAGTGCTAGAGATCGGGTAAGGGGGCACTACGAGCAGTACTTC.

The chain links TRBV7-7 to TRBJ2-5, with D possibly matching TRBD2 (6 bases). The CDR3 is 15 amino acids. V gave up 5 bases and J gave up 0 bases, with 13 bases separating them. Germline assignment: CDR1 SSHAT and CDR2 FNYEAQ (reference sequence). The CDR3 DNA follows: TGTGCCAGCAGCCTCCCCTGCGGGAACCAAGAGACCCAGTACTTC. It translates to CASSLPCGNQETQYF.

The table lists this clonotype with many counts. The genes are TRBV12-3 or TRBV12-4 and TRBJ2-7; a weak D match, TRBD2 (6 bases). The CDR3 is made up of 16 amino acids. Trimming cost V 6 bases and J 3 bases, with 21 bases left between them. As DNA, the CDR3 is TGTGCCAGCAGCGGGTCGCGGGCGGGGTTTTACTACGAGCAGTACTTC. Translated: CASSGSRAGFYYEQYF.

V is TRBV4-1 and J is TRBJ2-7; no clear D. There are 14 residues in the CDR3. Germline lookup yields CDR1 MGHRA and CDR2 YSYEKL. V was clipped by 0 bases and J by 5 bases, with 11 bases between them. CDR3 DNA sequence: TGCGCCAGCAGCCAAGATATAGGCCGAAACGAGCAGTACTTC. Protein product: CASSQDIGRNEQYF.

V gene TRBV20-1 combines with J gene TRBJ2-1; 11 bases match TRBD2. Germline V gives CDR1 DFQATT, CDR2 SNEGSKA (reference sequence). The CDR3 contains 13 residues. The CDR3 sequence: CRVIAGGSNEQFF. The DNA of the CDR3 is TGCCGCGTCATAGCGGGAGGGTCCAATGAGCAGTTCTTC.

V and J are TRBV20-1 and TRBJ1-6, with D perhaps TRBD1 (5 bases). Trimming took 3 bases from V and 7 from J, leaving 16 bases between them. CDR3 length: 15 amino acids. Germline lookup yields CDR1 DFQATT and CDR2 SNEGSKA (reference sequence). The chain's CDR3 is CSARETGRINSPLHF. Written as DNA, the CDR3 is TGCAGTGCTAGGGAAACGGGACGGATAAATTCACCCCTCCACTTT.

This clonotype turned up a few times. V is TRBV6-5 and J is TRBJ2-1; TRBD2 is a possible D gene (7 bases). This CDR3 spans 14 amino acids. Deletions cut 5 bases from V and 6 bases from J, with 14 bases between. The germline V gene has CDR1 MNHEY and CDR2 SVGAGI. CDR3 coding DNA: TGTGCCAGCAGTCCCAATCGGGGGGCCAATGAGCAGTTCTTC. Its protein product is CASSPNRGANEQFF.

The sample holds a few counts of this clonotype. The V gene is TRBV7-2, the J gene TRBJ2-4; a possible D gene is TRBD2 (7 bases). The CDR3 sequence is 14 residues long. Germline V gene data show CDR1 as SGHTA and CDR2 as FQGNSA. V lost 7 bases and J 9 bases, leaving 19 bases between the germline ends. The CDR3 DNA reads TGTGCCAGCAACAAAGGGGGGGGGCAGACCATTCAGTACTTC. As protein: CASNKGGGQTIQYF.